The 28 T cell receptor beta chains presented below share a single source sample, sequenced in a study of monozygotic twins with inflammatory bowel disease. Reprocessing the 5' RACE reads, TCRdb reports a single entry for every CDR3 protein and omits DNA. Across approximately 330,000 distinct CDR3 sequences, the top ten clones capture around 2% of the sample. The sample comprised blood. Receptor source: a human donor with ulcerative colitis or Crohn's disease, or a healthy co-twin of an affected twin (not recorded which).

The chain carries TRBV6-1 and TRBJ2-7; TCRdb lists TRBD1, though no DNA is available to test this call. This CDR3 spans 12 amino acids. The germline V gene has CDR1 MNHNS and CDR2 SASEGT. The CDR3 sequence: CASRGDRYEQYF.

The V call is TRBV5-1, the J call TRBJ2-3. The CDR3 length is 14 residues. The germline V gene has CDR1 SGHRS and CDR2 YFSETQ. CDR3 region: CASSLAGSRDTQYF. Full variable domain (remainder filled in from reference TRBV5-1 and TRBJ2-3): KAGVTQTPRYLIKTRGQQVTLSCSPISGHRSVSWYQQTPGQGLQFLFEYFSETQRNKGNFPGRFSGRQFSNSRSEMNVSTLELGDSALYLCASSLAGSRDTQYFGPGTRLTVL.

The chain links TRBV5-1 to TRBJ2-7; TCRdb lists TRBD1, though no DNA is available to test this call. The CDR3 extends over 15 amino acids. Germline V gene data show CDR1 as SGHRS and CDR2 as YFSETQ. Here the CDR3 reads CASSLAGGKGYEQYF.

The V and J genes are TRBV20-1 and TRBJ2-7; as DNA is missing, the TRBD2 call by TCRdb cannot be tested. The germline gives CDR1 DFQATT, CDR2 SNEGSKA (reference sequence). This CDR3 comprises 14 residues. The chain's CDR3 is CSASGRDLYYEQYF.

This chain connects TRBV6-8 to TRBJ1-5; TCRdb picks TRBD1, but there is no DNA to check that call. Germline values: CDR1 MNHGY, CDR2 SAAAGT. The CDR3 has 17 amino acids. The CDR3 protein is CASTRQGATRGNQPQHF.

This chain uses TRBV29-1 with TRBJ1-2; there is no DNA to check the TCRdb D call of TRBD1. Germline-derived CDR1 and CDR2 are SQVTM and ANQGSEA. There are 13 residues in the CDR3. The CDR3 loop reads CSVGQGAIYGYTF. Full variable domain (rest looked up from reference TRBV29-1 and TRBJ1-2): SAVISQKPSRDICQRGTSLTIQCQVDSQVTMMFWYRQQPGQSLTLIATANQGSEATYESGFVIDKFPISRPNLTFSTLTVSNMSPEDSSIYLCSVGQGAIYGYTFGSGTRLTVV.

This rearrangement joins TRBV7-2 to TRBJ2-7; TCRdb picks TRBD2, but there is no DNA to check that call. The germline CDR1 and CDR2 sequences are SGHTA and FQGNSA. The CDR3 has 16 residues. The CDR3: CASSLEGGREGLEQYF.

The chain has TRBV25-1 and TRBJ2-1; there is no DNA to check the TCRdb D call of TRBD1. The CDR3 runs to 16 residues. Per the germline V gene, CDR1 is MGHDK and CDR2 is SYGVNS. The CDR3 region is CASSDWGEQTYNEQFF.

The chain links TRBV5-1 to TRBJ1-1; as DNA is missing, the TRBD1 call by TCRdb cannot be tested. The CDR3 is 13 amino acids. Per the germline V gene, CDR1 is SGHRS and CDR2 is YFSETQ. The chain's CDR3 is CASSLNRGPEAFF.

The chain recombines TRBV30 with TRBJ2-5; the D gene TCRdb calls, TRBD1, cannot be checked with no DNA. Germline loops: CDR1 GTSNPN, CDR2 SVGIG (reference sequence). This CDR3 spans 15 amino acids. The CDR3 here is CAWSARTGIGETQYF. The full variable domain, completed using reference TRBV30 and TRBJ2-5, is SQTIHQWPATLVQPVGSPLSLECTVEGTSNPNLYWYRQAAGRGLQLLFYSVGIGQISSEVPQNLSASRPQDRQFILSSKKLLLSDSGFYLCAWSARTGIGETQYFGPGTRLLVL.

This rearrangement joins TRBV2 to TRBJ2-5; with no DNA, the TCRdb D assignment of TRBD1 cannot be verified. The germline V gene has CDR1 SNHLY and CDR2 FYNNEI. This CDR3 region has 13 residues. This chain's CDR3 is CASMVGGWETQYF.

This chain connects TRBV12-3 or TRBV12-4 to TRBJ2-1; TCRdb's D gene call, TRBD2, goes unchecked for lack of DNA. This CDR3 region has 14 residues. The CDR3 region is CASSLGLAPYEQFF.

CDR3 sequence: CASSSRGHRGPAWANVLTF. The rearrangement links TRBV4-3 to TRBJ2-6; the TCRdb call, TRBD1, lacks DNA for checking. The CDR3 is 19 amino acids. Germline CDR1 is LGHNA and CDR2 is YSLEER.

The chain recombines TRBV10-3 with TRBJ2-1; TCRdb gives TRBD2 as the D gene, but with no DNA this cannot be confirmed. The CDR3 is 19 amino acids. The germline CDR1 and CDR2 sequences are ENHRY and SYGVKD. CDR3 region: CAISGLRTSGRGSYNEQFF.

This chain connects TRBV7-6 to TRBJ2-2; no DNA is available, so the TRBD1 call from TCRdb remains unchecked. CDR1 SGHVS and CDR2 FNYEAQ come from the germline V gene. The CDR3 is made up of 15 amino acids. CDR3 region: CASSLEGQALGELFF.

V usage is TRBV4-2 and J usage is TRBJ1-5. CDR1 is LGHNA and CDR2 is YNFKEQ in the germline V gene. The CDR3 has 15 amino acids. CDR3 protein: CASSQVSRDNQPQHF.

The chain links TRBV6-1 to TRBJ2-2. Germline V gene sequence: CDR1 MNHNS, CDR2 SASEGT. CDR3 length: 14 residues. The CDR3 spells CASSAELNTGELFF.

The chain uses TRBV28 and TRBJ2-5; TCRdb names TRBD1, which stays unverified in the absence of DNA. CDR1 MDHEN and CDR2 SYDVKM come from the germline V gene. The CDR3 is made up of 14 amino acids. The CDR3 region is CASSPRQGQETQYF.

This chain joins TRBV7-9 and TRBJ1-5. This CDR3 comprises 13 residues. Germline V CDR1 and CDR2: SEHNR, FQNEAQ (reference sequence). CDR3 sequence: CASSLGVRQPQHF.

The rearrangement uses TRBV28 and TRBJ2-7; TCRdb picks TRBD2, but there is no DNA to check that call. CDR3 length: 14 amino acids. Germline CDR1 MDHEN, CDR2 SYDVKM. CDR3 amino acids: CASTGRVGSYEQYF. The complete variable domain, with remaining parts taken from reference TRBV28 and TRBJ2-7, reads DVKVTQSSRYLVKRTGEKVFLECVQDMDHENMFWYRQDPGLGLRLIYFSYDVKMKEKGDIPEGYSVSREKKERFSLILESASTNQTSMYLCASTGRVGSYEQYFGPGTRLTVT.

The J gene is TRBJ2-5, the V gene TRBV18. CDR3 length: 13 amino acids. The germline CDR1 and CDR2 sequences are KGHSH and LQKENI. CDR3 amino acids: CASSRTFQETQYF.

This rearrangement joins TRBV3-1 to TRBJ2-1. There are 13 residues in the CDR3. Germline CDR1 and CDR2: LGHDT and YNNKEL (reference sequence). This chain's CDR3 is CASSQDRHNEQFF.

V and J are TRBV28 and TRBJ2-1; TCRdb selects TRBD1, and the lack of DNA leaves this call unchecked. The CDR3 has 14 residues. Germline V lookup: CDR1 MDHEN, CDR2 SYDVKM. The CDR3 sequence is CASSLWDNLNEQFF.

The V and J genes are TRBV12-3 or TRBV12-4 and TRBJ1-6; TCRdb gives TRBD1 as the D gene, but with no DNA this cannot be confirmed. The CDR3 totals 14 residues. CDR3 protein: CASSTGQDTSPLHF.

The chain is built from TRBV27 and TRBJ1-6; lacking DNA, the TRBD1 call made by TCRdb goes unchecked. The CDR3 spans 15 residues. Germline CDR1 and CDR2: MNHEY and SMNVEV (reference sequence). The CDR3 reads CASSFGDRWDSPLHF.

The chain combines TRBV4-3 with TRBJ1-4; TCRdb outputs TRBD1, but without DNA this stays unchecked. Germline CDR1 is LGHNA and CDR2 is YSLEER. This CDR3 has 13 residues. CDR3 sequence reads: CASNGQPNEKLFF.

The chain is built from TRBV11-2 and TRBJ1-1. This CDR3 has 14 residues. Germline V gene sequence: CDR1 SGHAT, CDR2 FQNNGV. The CDR3 sequence: CASSSLVWGSEAFF.

This chain links TRBV20-1 with TRBJ1-1; TCRdb names TRBD1, which stays unverified in the absence of DNA. The CDR3 contains 13 residues. From germline, CDR1 is DFQATT and CDR2 SNEGSKA (reference sequence). CDR3 amino acids: CSAPFTARTEAFF.